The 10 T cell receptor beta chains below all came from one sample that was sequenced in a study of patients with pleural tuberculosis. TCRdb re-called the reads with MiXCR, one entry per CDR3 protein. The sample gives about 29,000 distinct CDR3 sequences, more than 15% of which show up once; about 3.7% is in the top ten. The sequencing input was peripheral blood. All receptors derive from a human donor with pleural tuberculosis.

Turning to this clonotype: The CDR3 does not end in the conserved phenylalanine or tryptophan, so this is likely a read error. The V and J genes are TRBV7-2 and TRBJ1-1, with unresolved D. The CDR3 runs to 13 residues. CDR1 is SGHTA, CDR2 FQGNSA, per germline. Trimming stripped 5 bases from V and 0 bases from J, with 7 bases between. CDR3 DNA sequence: TGTGCCAGCAGCGCGGCAGTGAACACTGAAGCTTTCCTT. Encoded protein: CASSAAVNTEAFL.

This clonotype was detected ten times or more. CDR3 amino acids: CASSKGQGTYEQYF. The CDR3 DNA is TGTGCCAGCAGCAAGGGACAGGGGACCTACGAGCAGTACTTC. The V gene is TRBV27, the J gene TRBJ2-7, with 10 nucleotides matching TRBD1. Germline V gene data show CDR1 as MNHEY and CDR2 as SMNVEV (reference sequence). The V gene end was trimmed by 6 bases and the J gene end by 2 bases; junction bases not matched to a gene: 4. The CDR3 consists of 14 residues.

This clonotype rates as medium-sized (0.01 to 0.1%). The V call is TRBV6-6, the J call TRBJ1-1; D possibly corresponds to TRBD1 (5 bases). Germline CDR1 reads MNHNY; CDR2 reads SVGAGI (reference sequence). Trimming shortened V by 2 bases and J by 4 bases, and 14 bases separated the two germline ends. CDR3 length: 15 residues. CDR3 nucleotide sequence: TGTGCCAGCAGTTACCACGAAGGGGTTGGCACTGAAGCTTTCTTT. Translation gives CASSYHEGVGTEAFF.

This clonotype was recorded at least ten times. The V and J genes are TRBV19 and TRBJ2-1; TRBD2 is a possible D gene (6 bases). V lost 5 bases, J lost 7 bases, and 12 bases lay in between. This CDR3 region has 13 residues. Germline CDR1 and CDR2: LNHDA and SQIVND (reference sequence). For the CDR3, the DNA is TGTGCCAGTAGTCCGGGGGTAATAAATGAGCAGTTCTTC. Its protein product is CASSPGVINEQFF.

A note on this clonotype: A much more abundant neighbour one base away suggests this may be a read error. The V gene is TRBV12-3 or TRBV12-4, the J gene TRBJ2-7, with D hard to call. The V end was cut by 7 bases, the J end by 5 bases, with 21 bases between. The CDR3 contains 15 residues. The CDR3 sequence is CASNPPGQVADEQYF. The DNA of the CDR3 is TGTGCCAGCAACCCCCCTGGGCAGGTAGCCGACGAGCAGTACTTC.

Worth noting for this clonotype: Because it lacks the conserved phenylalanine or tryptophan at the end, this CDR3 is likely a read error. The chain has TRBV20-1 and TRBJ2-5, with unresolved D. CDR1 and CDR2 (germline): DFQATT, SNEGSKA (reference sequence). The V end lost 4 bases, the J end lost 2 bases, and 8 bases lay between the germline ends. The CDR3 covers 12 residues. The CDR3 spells CSAIDSQETQYL. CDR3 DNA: TGCAGTGCTATTGACTCACAAGAGACCCAGTACCTC.

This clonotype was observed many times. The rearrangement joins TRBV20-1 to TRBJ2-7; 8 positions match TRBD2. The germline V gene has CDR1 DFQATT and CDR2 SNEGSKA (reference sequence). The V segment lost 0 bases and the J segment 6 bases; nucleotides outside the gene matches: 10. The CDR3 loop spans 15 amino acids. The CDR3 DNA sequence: TGCAGTGCTAGAGATTGGACTAGCCCCACTCGCGAGCAGTACTTC. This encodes CSARDWTSPTREQYF.

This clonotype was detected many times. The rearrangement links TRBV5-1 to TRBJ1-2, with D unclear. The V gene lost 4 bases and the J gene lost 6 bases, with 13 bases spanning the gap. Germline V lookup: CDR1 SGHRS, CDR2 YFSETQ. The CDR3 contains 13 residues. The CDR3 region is CASSARTGDGYTF. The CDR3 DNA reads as TGCGCCAGCAGCGCCCGGACTGGAGATGGCTACACCTTC. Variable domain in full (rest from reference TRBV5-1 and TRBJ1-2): KAGVTQTPRYLIKTRGQQVTLSCSPISGHRSVSWYQQTPGQGLQFLFEYFSETQRNKGNFPGRFSGRQFSNSRSEMNVSTLELGDSALYLCASSARTGDGYTFGSGTRLTVV.

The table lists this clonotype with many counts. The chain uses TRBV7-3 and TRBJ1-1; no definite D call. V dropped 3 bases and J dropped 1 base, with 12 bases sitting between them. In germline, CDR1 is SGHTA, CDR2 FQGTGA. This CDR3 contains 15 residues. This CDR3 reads CASSFGSLKNTEAFF. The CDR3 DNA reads TGTGCCAGCAGCTTTGGTAGTTTAAAGAACACTGAAGCTTTCTTT.

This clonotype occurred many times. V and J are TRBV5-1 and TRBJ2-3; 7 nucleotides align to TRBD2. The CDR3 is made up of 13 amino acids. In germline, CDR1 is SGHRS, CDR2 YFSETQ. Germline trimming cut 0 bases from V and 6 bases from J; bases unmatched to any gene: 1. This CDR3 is CASSLGAGDTQYF. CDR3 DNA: TGCGCCAGCAGCTTGGGAGCGGGGGATACGCAGTATTTT. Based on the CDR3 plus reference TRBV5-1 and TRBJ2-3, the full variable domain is KAGVTQTPRYLIKTRGQQVTLSCSPISGHRSVSWYQQTPGQGLQFLFEYFSETQRNKGNFPGRFSGRQFSNSRSEMNVSTLELGDSALYLCASSLGAGDTQYFGPGTRLTVL.